This TCR beta chain was documented in a study of T-cell reconstitution after alpha-beta-depleted transplantation in children. TCRbeta library construction was performed incorporating unique molecular identifiers. A single record per CDR3 protein comes from TCRdb applying MiXCR to the PCR reads. The table includes about 110,000 distinct CDR3 sequences, around 6.4% detected once. This clonotype was recorded a few times. An end of the junction does not agree with germline; a read error may underlie this. The sequencing used PBMCs, mostly from graft donor cells, collected 360 days after TCRalphabeta/CD19-depleted stem cell transplant. This receptor was taken from a male patient under 10 years old who had a stem cell transplant for acute lymphoblastic leukemia, so the T cells may come from the graft donor.

The CDR3 sequence: CASRPESLDEQYF. The DNA of the CDR3 is TGTGCTAGCAGACCCGAATCCCTGGACGAGCAGTACTTC. V and J are TRBV7-7 and TRBJ2-7; no clear D gene. The CDR3 loop spans 13 amino acids. The germline CDR1 and CDR2 sequences are SSHAT and FNYEAQ (reference sequence).